Listed below are T cell receptor beta chains from one sample, sequenced in a study of CD8 T cells in Susac syndrome. TCRdb itself ran the immunoSEQ multiplex PCR reads through MiXCR, one entry per CDR3 protein. The sample includes about 280,000 distinct CDR3 sequences, 70% to 90% of them seen just once. What was sequenced was CD8+ T cells from PBMCs. Every receptor here comes from a human donor with multiple sclerosis. The CDR3 runs from the conserved cysteine through the conserved F or W. A D gene is named only where the DNA matches it firmly. Some rows have no size entry. The others give once, few or many, or a class for an expanded clone.

TRBJ2-5	.	TRBV9	.	CASSTQSAYQETQHF	TGTGCCAGCAGCACCCAATCAGCGTACCAAGAGACCCAGCACTTC
TRBJ2-2	.	TRBV10-3	once	CAISPTGELFF	TGTGCCATCTCCCCCACCGGGGAGCTGTTTTTT
TRBJ2-1	.	TRBV7-8	.	CASSRDLSNEQFF	TGTGCCAGCAGCCGGGACCTCTCCAATGAGCAGTTCTTC
TRBJ2-1	.	TRBV20-1	once	CSASAGPVSGWPSSYNEQFF	TGCAGTGCTAGTGCGGGGCCCGTAAGCGGCTGGCCGAGCTCCTACAATGAGCAGTTCTTC
TRBJ2-1	TRBD2	TRBV28	.	CASSSSGLAHPKTNEQFF	TGTGCCAGCAGTTCATCGGGACTAGCCCATCCCAAGACCAATGAGCAGTTCTTC
TRBJ1-2	.	TRBV14	few	CASSQVRGGYTF	TGTGCCAGCAGCCAAGTGAGGGGTGGCTACACCTTC
TRBJ2-2	TRBD2	TRBV6-4	.	CASSPTSDPGELFF	TGTGCCAGCAGTCCGACTAGCGACCCCGGGGAGCTGTTTTTT
TRBJ2-3	TRBD2	TRBV4-1	.	CASSYRGGGTDTQYF	TGCGCCAGCAGCTATCGAGGCGGGGGAACAGATACGCAGTATTTT
TRBJ2-1	.	TRBV9	.	CASDSPPYNEQFF	TGTGCCAGCGATAGCCCGCCCTACAATGAGCAGTTCTTC
TRBJ2-3	TRBD1	TRBV11-2	.	CASSFGDRVADTQYF	TGTGCCAGCAGCTTTGGGGACAGGGTGGCAGATACGCAGTATTTT